Listed here are 30 T cell receptor beta chains from one sample, sequenced in a study of OX40 agonist ivuxolimab in advanced cancers. Library creation used the immunoSEQ multiplex PCR assay. TCRdb took this table from immuneACCESS and kept in-frame rearrangements with V and J called. Such tables lack part of the clones; where checked against another copy, unresolved V genes explain under half of the gap, and the rest is unexplained. The sample has about 58,000 clones on record, approximately 87% of them singletons. The top ten clonotypes cover 3% to 4% of the sample. Sample: CD4+ or CD8+ T cells sorted from blood, taken in a trial of the OX40 agonist ivuxolimab. These receptors were collected from an adult with an advanced solid tumor such as melanoma, head and neck, liver or kidney cancer.

The chain employs TRBV7-3 and TRBJ1-1; the D is unclear. With 5 bases removed from V and 0 bases from J, the gap between germline ends came to 7 bases. Germline V lookup: CDR1 SGHTA, CDR2 FQGTGA. The CDR3 is 13 amino acids. The CDR3 reads CASSLRMNTEAFF. The DNA for the CDR3 is TGTGCCAGCAGCCTCAGGATGAACACTGAAGCTTTCTTT.

This chain joins TRBV9 and TRBJ2-5; no firm D call. Germline V gene data show CDR1 as SGDLS and CDR2 as YYNGEE. Trimming left V 0 bases short and J 5 bases short, with 8 bases between. This CDR3 comprises 13 residues. This chain's CDR3 is CASSVAAEETQYF. CDR3 bases: TGTGCCAGCAGCGTAGCGGCCGAGGAGACCCAGTACTTC.

This clone was recorded only once. The chain is built from TRBV15 and TRBJ2-7; D gene unclear. V lost 0 bases to trimming and J lost 6 bases, with 6 bases between them. The CDR3 runs to 12 residues. Germline V gene lookup returns CDR1 LNHNV and CDR2 YYDKDF (reference sequence). The CDR3 loop reads CATSRDLVEQYF. The CDR3 nucleotides are TGTGCCACCAGCAGAGATCTAGTCGAGCAGTACTTC. Based on the CDR3 plus reference TRBV15 and TRBJ2-7, the full variable domain is DAMVIQNPRYQVTQFGKPVTLSCSQTLNHNVMYWYQQKSSQAPKLLFHYYDKDFNNEADTPDNFQSRRPNTSFCFLDIRSPGLGDTAMYLCATSRDLVEQYFGPGTRLTVT.

There are a few counts of this clone. V and J are TRBV7-3 and TRBJ2-7, with D unresolved. V lost 2 bases, J lost 7 bases, and 9 bases lay in between. This CDR3 spans 12 amino acids. The germline CDR1 and CDR2 sequences are SGHTA and FQGTGA. CDR3 DNA sequence: TGTGCCAGCAGCTTAGACACAGTTGAGCAGTACTTC. It codes for CASSLDTVEQYF.

The V and J genes are TRBV5-1 and TRBJ2-7, with TRBD2 identical over 8 bases. J gave up 0 bases and V 0 bases, and 5 bases lay outside the gene matches. Germline values: CDR1 SGHRS, CDR2 YFSETQ. The CDR3 extends over 16 amino acids. The CDR3 region is CASSLEGAGASYEQYF. The CDR3 DNA sequence: TGCGCCAGCAGCTTGGAGGGAGCGGGGGCCTCCTACGAGCAGTACTTC.

The chain is built from TRBV5-1 and TRBJ2-5; possible D gene TRBD2, 6 bases. Trimming removed 2 bases from V and 4 bases from J, with 15 bases in between. The germline CDR1 and CDR2 sequences are SGHRS and YFSETQ. The CDR3 totals 15 residues. The CDR3 spells CASSFITGGAETQYF. CDR3 coding DNA: TGCGCCAGCAGCTTTATTACCGGGGGTGCAGAGACCCAGTACTTC.

V is TRBV30 and J is TRBJ2-7; 7 nucleotides align to TRBD2. Germline-derived CDR1 and CDR2 are GTSNPN and SVGIG (reference sequence). The trim removed 3 bases at V and 9 bases at J, leaving 8 bases unmatched. The CDR3 covers 12 residues. In DNA, the CDR3 is TGTGCCTGGAGCGCTTTATGGGGGGGGCAGTACTTC. Encoded protein: CAWSALWGGQYF.

The chain recombines TRBV10-3 with TRBJ2-5, with 9 bases that match TRBD2. Germline V CDR1 and CDR2: ENHRY, SYGVKD. This CDR3 is built from 16 residues. The trim removed 5 bases at V and 1 base at J, leaving 8 bases unmatched. CDR3 sequence reads: CAISRLSGGGQETQYF. The CDR3 coding sequence is TGTGCCATCAGTCGGCTTAGCGGGGGAGGCCAAGAGACCCAGTACTTC.

This clone was seen once. This chain joins TRBV9 and TRBJ2-7; D remains ambiguous. V lost 0 bases and J 1 base, leaving 8 bases between the germline ends. CDR1 and CDR2 (germline): SGDLS, YYNGEE. The CDR3 is 14 amino acids. The CDR3 DNA follows: TGTGCCAGCAGCGTAGGGGGAATTTCCTACGAGCAGTACTTC. It translates to CASSVGGISYEQYF.

This clone occurred once. The V and J genes are TRBV15 and TRBJ1-5, with 11 nucleotides matching TRBD1. Germline CDR1 reads LNHNV; CDR2 reads YYDKDF (reference sequence). Germline trimming cut 0 bases from V and 9 bases from J; bases unmatched to any gene: 7. The CDR3 has 16 residues. The CDR3 reads CATSRDPGTGGGPQHF. In nucleotides, the CDR3 is TGTGCCACCAGCAGAGATCCAGGGACAGGGGGGGGGCCCCAGCATTTT.

This clone appeared a single time. This chain uses TRBV4-3 with TRBJ2-2; D is unclear. The germline CDR1 and CDR2 sequences are LGHNA and YSLEER. The CDR3 runs to 16 residues. V lost 1 base, J lost 0 bases, and 9 bases lay in between. This CDR3 reads CASSQGVSSNTGELFF. In DNA form, the CDR3 reads TGCGCCAGCAGCCAAGGGGTCAGCTCGAACACCGGGGAGCTGTTTTTT.

This sequence joins TRBV4-1 and TRBJ1-2, with a tentative D call TRBD1 (5 bases). Germline lookup yields CDR1 MGHRA and CDR2 YSYEKL. The CDR3 length is 15 residues. The V gene lost 6 bases and the J gene lost 4 bases, with 18 bases spanning the gap. The CDR3 sequence: CASSQARDPVYGYTF. In nucleotides, the CDR3 is TGCGCCAGCAGTCAGGCCAGGGATCCGGTCTATGGCTACACCTTC.

The chain uses TRBV11-2 and TRBJ2-2; D might be TRBD1 (5 bases). CDR1 SGHAT and CDR2 FQNNGV come from the germline V gene. The CDR3 runs 14 residues. V was shortened by 2 bases and J by 4 bases, with 8 bases between the two germline ends. CDR3 in amino acids: CASSLQGPTGELFF. As DNA, the CDR3 is TGTGCCAGCAGCTTACAGGGTCCCACCGGGGAGCTGTTTTTT.

This rearrangement joins TRBV30 to TRBJ1-2, with D tentatively TRBD1 (6 bases). The V gene lost 0 bases and the J gene lost 8 bases, with 19 bases spanning the gap. CDR1 and CDR2 (germline): GTSNPN, SVGIG (reference sequence). The CDR3 loop spans 15 amino acids. In DNA, the CDR3 is TGTGCCTGGAGTGTAAACTCCGGGGGGCAGGAGGGCTACACCTTC. Amino acid sequence: CAWSVNSGGQEGYTF.

The chain links TRBV18 to TRBJ2-7, with 9 bases fitting TRBD1. There are 13 residues in the CDR3. V lost 5 bases, J lost 7 bases, and 6 bases stayed unmatched. Per germline, CDR1 KGHSH and CDR2 LQKENI. CDR3 residues: CASSRDRDSEQYF. The CDR3 nucleotides are TGTGCCAGCTCAAGGGACAGGGATAGTGAGCAGTACTTC.

The gene calls are TRBV19 and TRBJ1-2, with D unresolved. Germline-derived CDR1 and CDR2 are LNHDA and SQIVND (reference sequence). The CDR3 loop spans 15 amino acids. V was trimmed by 0 bases and J by 2 bases, leaving 10 bases between them. The CDR3 here is CASSIDGVGNYGYTF. CDR3 DNA: TGTGCCAGTAGTATAGACGGGGTAGGGAACTATGGCTACACCTTC.

The V and J genes are TRBV5-8 and TRBJ2-7, with a weak D call TRBD1 (6 bases). This CDR3 is 13 amino acids long. V lost 0 bases and J 3 bases, leaving 7 bases between the germline ends. Germline V CDR1 and CDR2: SGHTS, YDEGEE. The CDR3 nucleotides are TGTGCCAGCAGCTTGGTACAGGGCTACGAGCAGTACTTC. This encodes CASSLVQGYEQYF.

The chain couples TRBV9 to TRBJ2-3; D uncertain. The germline gives CDR1 SGDLS, CDR2 YYNGEE. The CDR3 is made up of 15 amino acids. Trimming removed 4 bases from V and 3 bases from J, with 15 bases in between. The CDR3, as DNA: TGTGCCAGCAGCCCATCACCCTCGCAAACAGATACGCAGTATTTT. Residues: CASSPSPSQTDTQYF.

This chain connects TRBV20-1 to TRBJ2-7; no reliable D call. V was cut by 4 bases and J by 3 bases, with 7 bases left in between. The CDR3 loop spans 11 amino acids. The germline gives CDR1 DFQATT, CDR2 SNEGSKA (reference sequence). The CDR3 nucleotides read TGCAGTGCTAACCCAGGCTACGAGCAGTACTTC. Translation: CSANPGYEQYF.

This clone occurred a few times. This chain joins TRBV7-3 and TRBJ2-5; TRBD2 matches at 7 bases. In germline, CDR1 is SGHTA, CDR2 FQGTGA. The CDR3 totals 15 residues. V trimming: 5 bases; J trimming: 5 bases; junction bases outside the gene matches: 11. This CDR3 is CASSLTPTSRETQYF. CDR3 nucleotides: TGTGCCAGCAGCCTGACACCGACTAGCCGGGAGACCCAGTACTTC.

V is TRBV6-6 and J is TRBJ1-5, with D perhaps TRBD1 (5 bases). The CDR3 contains 15 residues. The V gene's germline CDR1 is MNHNY and CDR2 SVGAGI (reference sequence). The V end was cut by 0 bases, the J end by 6 bases, with 12 bases between. CDR3 bases: TGTGCCAGCAGTTACTCCCAGGGAGACGGTCAGCCCCAGCATTTT. Translation gives CASSYSQGDGQPQHF.

The rearrangement joins TRBV10-3 to TRBJ2-7, with D possibly TRBD1 on 6 matching bases. The CDR3 has 13 residues. Trimming took off 11 bases at V and 0 bases at J, with 14 bases between the two ends. CDR1 ENHRY and CDR2 SYGVKD come from the germline V gene. The DNA of the CDR3 is TGTGCCGCTGGACAGCAGAGCTCCTACGAGCAGTACTTC. Amino acid sequence: CAAGQQSSYEQYF.

The table lists this clone with many counts. The chain couples TRBV6-1 to TRBJ1-2, with D maybe TRBD1 (5 bases). V was pared by 5 bases and J by 5 bases, with 12 bases between. Germline assignment: CDR1 MNHNS and CDR2 SASEGT. The CDR3 length is 13 residues. CDR3 sequence: CASSLIGVYGYTF. CDR3 in DNA: TGTGCCAGCAGTTTAATAGGGGTTTATGGCTACACCTTC.

The rearrangement joins TRBV7-2 to TRBJ2-3, with D perhaps TRBD2 (6 bases). Trimming took 5 bases from V and 0 from J, leaving 12 bases between them. CDR3 size: 15 residues. Looked up from germline, CDR1 is SGHTA and CDR2 is FQGNSA. Written as DNA, the CDR3 is TGTGCCAGCAGCCCGGACTACCTTAGCACAGATACGCAGTATTTT. This sequence encodes CASSPDYLSTDTQYF. Filled out from reference TRBV7-2 and TRBJ2-3, the complete variable domain reads GAGVSQSPSNKVTEKGKDVELRCDPISGHTALYWYRQSLGQGLEFLIYFQGNSAPDKSGLPSDRFSAERTGGSVSTLTIQRTQQEDSAVYLCASSPDYLSTDTQYFGPGTRLTVL.

The chain joins TRBV9 to TRBJ2-7; 9 nucleotides line up with TRBD1. The CDR3 has 16 residues. The trim removed 5 bases at V and 1 base at J, leaving 10 bases unmatched. CDR1 and CDR2 from the germline V gene are SGDLS and YYNGEE. CDR3 amino acids: CASSPGTGPFSYEQYF. As DNA, the CDR3 is TGTGCCAGCAGTCCCGGGACAGGGCCCTTTTCCTACGAGCAGTACTTC.

This sequence joins TRBV7-3 and TRBJ1-2, with D uncertain. Germline CDR1 SGHTA, CDR2 FQGTGA. The germline V and J ends were trimmed by 4 bases and 8 bases, with 17 bases remaining between them. The CDR3 covers 14 residues. The CDR3 bases are TGTGCCAGCAGCTCCACCATAAACCCAGAGGGCTACACCTTC. As protein: CASSSTINPEGYTF.

The chain recombines TRBV28 with TRBJ1-4; TRBD1 matches at 10 bases. Trimming cost V 1 base and J 6 bases; bases outside gene matches: 5. The CDR3 loop spans 16 amino acids. CDR1 is MDHEN, CDR2 SYDVKM, per germline. The CDR3, as DNA: TGTGCCAGCAGTTTATTCAAAGGGACAGGGGATGAAAAACTGTTTTTT. Translating gives CASSLFKGTGDEKLFF.

The rearrangement links TRBV5-1 to TRBJ2-7, with D hard to call. In germline, CDR1 is SGHRS, CDR2 YFSETQ. Trimming cost V 0 bases and J 4 bases, with 11 bases left between them. The CDR3 has 14 amino acids. As DNA, the CDR3 is TGCGCCAGCAGCTTGGAGCAGGCTGGTTACGAGCAGTACTTC. Protein product: CASSLEQAGYEQYF.

This chain connects TRBV6-1 to TRBJ1-6; perhaps TRBD1 as D (6 bases). With 6 bases removed from V and 3 bases from J, the gap between germline ends came to 9 bases. The CDR3 is 14 residues long. The germline V gene has CDR1 MNHNS and CDR2 SASEGT. The CDR3 loop is CASRGGLYNSPLHF. The CDR3 DNA reads TGTGCCAGCAGGGGGGGCCTCTATAATTCACCCCTCCACTTT.

The rearrangement links TRBV10-1 to TRBJ1-5; the match to TRBD1 covers 10 bases. Losses at the gene ends were 4 bases for V and 6 bases for J; bases not matched to a gene: 12. This CDR3 contains 17 residues. CDR1 is WNHNN, CDR2 SYGVQD, per germline (reference sequence). CDR3 sequence: CASSGSSPDRGLQPQHF. The DNA of the CDR3 is TGCGCCAGCAGTGGCTCGTCCCCCGACAGGGGGCTTCAGCCCCAGCATTTT.